This T cell receptor (beta chain) appears in the sequencing data of a study of cytomegalovirus exposure and HLA in healthy donors. The overall study: Early released data comprised around 79 million unique TCRs from HLA-typed donors.

The PCR used 60 Vbeta and 13 Jbeta primers. Here immunoSEQ multiplex PCR was the method, and the copy in TCRdb shows in-frame clones only, minus some. The data show 170,000 or so clones, with 78% seen just once and 3.1% held by the top ten. Germline lookup yields CDR1 SGHRS and CDR2 YFSETQ. There are 16 residues in the CDR3. Trimming pared 2 bases from V and 0 bases from J, leaving 14 bases between. The chain combines TRBV5-1 with TRBJ1-1, with D maybe TRBD1 (6 bases). The sequenced material came from PBMCs. The source of this sequence is a woman between 40 and 55 years old in good health and CMV-seronegative. The CDR3 DNA is TGCGCCAGCAGCTTCACAGCTGCAGGGGTGAACACTGAAGCTTTCTTT. Encoded protein: CASSFTAAGVNTEAFF.